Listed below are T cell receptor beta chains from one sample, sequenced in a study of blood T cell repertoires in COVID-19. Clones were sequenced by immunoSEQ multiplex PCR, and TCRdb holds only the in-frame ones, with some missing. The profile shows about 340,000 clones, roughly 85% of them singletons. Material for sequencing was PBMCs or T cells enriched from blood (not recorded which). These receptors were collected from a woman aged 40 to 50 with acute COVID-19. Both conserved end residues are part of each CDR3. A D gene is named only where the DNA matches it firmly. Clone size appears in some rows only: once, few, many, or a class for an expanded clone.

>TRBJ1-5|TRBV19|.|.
CASSIDLGSSGPQHF
TGTGCCAGTAGTATAGATCTCGGAAGTTCGGGGCCCCAGCATTTT
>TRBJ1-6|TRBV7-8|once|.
CASSPRLDSQNSPLHF
TGTGCCAGCAGCCCCCGGCTGGACAGCCAGAATTCACCCCTCCACTTT
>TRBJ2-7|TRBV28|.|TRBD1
CASSPIGQGTHYEQYF
TGTGCCAGCAGTCCTATAGGACAGGGGACTCACTACGAGCAGTACTTC
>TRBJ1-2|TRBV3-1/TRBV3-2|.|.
CASSQDFGAGFNYGYTF
TGTGCCAGCAGCCAAGATTTTGGGGCAGGGTTTAACTATGGCTACACCTTC
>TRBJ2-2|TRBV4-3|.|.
CASSQDSVALTGELFF
TGCGCCAGCAGCCAAGACTCAGTTGCCCTCACCGGGGAGCTGTTTTTT
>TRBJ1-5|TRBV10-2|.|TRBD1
CASSEQGNQPQHF
TGCGCCAGCAGTGAACAGGGGAATCAGCCCCAGCATTTT
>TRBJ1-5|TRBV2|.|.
CASSESFSSQHF
TGTGCCAGCAGTGAATCCTTTTCGTCCCAGCATTTT
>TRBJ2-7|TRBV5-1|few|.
CASSLTESSYEQYF
TGCGCCAGCAGCTTGACAGAGAGCTCCTACGAGCAGTACTTC
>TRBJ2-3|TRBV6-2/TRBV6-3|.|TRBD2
CASSNLGTSRTDTQYF
TGTGCCAGCAGTAACCTCGGGACTAGCCGTACAGATACGCAGTATTTT
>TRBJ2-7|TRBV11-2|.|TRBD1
CASSNPGTGTYEQYF
TGTGCCAGCAGCAATCCCGGGACAGGGACCTACGAGCAGTACTTC
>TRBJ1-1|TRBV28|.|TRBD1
CASTPQGGGGRTEAFF
TGTGCCAGCACCCCCCAGGGGGGCGGAGGAAGGACTGAAGCTTTCTTT
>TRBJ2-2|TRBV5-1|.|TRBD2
CASRMTSVNTGELFF
TGCGCCAGCAGGATGACTAGCGTAAACACCGGGGAGCTGTTTTTT
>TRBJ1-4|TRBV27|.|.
CASSSALAGTNEKLFF
TGTGCCAGCAGTTCAGCACTCGCGGGGACTAATGAAAAACTGTTTTTT
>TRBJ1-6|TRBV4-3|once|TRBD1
CASSREQGAVSPLHF
TGCGCCAGCAGCCGGGAACAGGGGGCAGTTTCACCCCTCCACTTT
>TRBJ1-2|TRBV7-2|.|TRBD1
CASILSTGEYGYTF
TGTGCCAGCATCCTTAGTACAGGGGAATATGGCTACACCTTC
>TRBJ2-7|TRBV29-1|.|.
CSVARGRDYEQYF
TGCAGCGTTGCGAGGGGGCGGGACTACGAGCAGTACTTC
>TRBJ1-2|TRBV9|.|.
CASSVEGQHYGYTF
TGTGCCAGCAGCGTAGAGGGGCAGCACTATGGCTACACCTTC
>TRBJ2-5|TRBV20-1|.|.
CSANREETQYF
TGCAGTGCTAACAGGGAAGAGACCCAGTACTTC
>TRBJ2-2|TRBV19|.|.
CASTRTVNTGELFF
TGTGCCAGCACTCGGACAGTGAACACCGGGGAGCTGTTTTTT
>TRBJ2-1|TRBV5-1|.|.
CASSPLRGGDEQFF
TGCGCCAGCAGCCCCCTCCGGGGCGGGGATGAGCAGTTCTTC
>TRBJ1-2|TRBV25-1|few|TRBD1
CASSVAGTDYGYTF
TGTGCCAGCAGTGTCGCCGGGACAGATTATGGCTACACCTTC
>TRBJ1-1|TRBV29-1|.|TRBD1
CSVENRPGTGGFTEAFF
TGCAGCGTTGAGAATCGCCCCGGGACAGGGGGCTTCACTGAAGCTTTCTTT
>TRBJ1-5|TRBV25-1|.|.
CASSEAGYSNQPQHF
TGTGCCAGCAGTGAAGCAGGATATAGCAATCAGCCCCAGCATTTT
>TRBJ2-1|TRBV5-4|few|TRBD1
CASSKTGTGIYNEQFF
TGTGCCAGCAGTAAGACCGGGACAGGGATTTACAATGAGCAGTTCTTC
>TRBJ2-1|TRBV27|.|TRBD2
CASSLSLAGGRWLFF
TGTGCCAGCAGTTTATCGCTAGCGGGAGGGCGATGGCTGTTCTTC
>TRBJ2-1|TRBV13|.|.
CASSDSSKPGLNDNEQFF
TGTGCCAGCAGCGATTCGTCCAAACCGGGACTCAATGACAATGAGCAGTTCTTC
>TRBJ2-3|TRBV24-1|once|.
CATAKQGGSTDTQYF
TGTGCCACTGCGAAACAGGGGGGGAGCACAGATACGCAGTATTTT
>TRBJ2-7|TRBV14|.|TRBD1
CASSQKRRTGRLEQYF
TGTGCCAGCAGCCAAAAGAGGAGGACAGGACGCTTGGAGCAGTACTTC
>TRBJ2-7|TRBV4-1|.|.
CASSQEELGNYEQYF
TGCGCCAGCAGCCAAGAGGAGCTAGGCAACTACGAGCAGTACTTC
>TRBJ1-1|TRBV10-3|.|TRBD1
CATTGGRVTEAFF
TGTGCCACCACAGGGGGCAGGGTCACTGAAGCTTTCTTT
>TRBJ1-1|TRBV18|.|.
CASSPSLDTEAFF
TGTGCCAGCTCACCATCTTTAGACACTGAAGCTTTCTTT
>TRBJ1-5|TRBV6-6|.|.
CASSYQYNQPQHF
TGTGCCAGCAGTTATCAGTACAATCAGCCCCAGCATTTT
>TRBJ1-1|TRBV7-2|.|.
CASSLEGGLTEAFF
TGTGCCAGCAGTCTAGAGGGGGGGCTTACTGAAGCTTTCTTT
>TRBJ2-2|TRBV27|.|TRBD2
CASSPTSLLAGELFF
TGTGCCAGCAGCCCGACTAGCCTTTTGGCCGGGGAGCTGTTTTTT
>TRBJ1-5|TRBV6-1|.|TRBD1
CASSVLQGDSNQPQHF
TGTGCCAGCAGTGTACTACAGGGGGATAGCAATCAGCCCCAGCATTTT
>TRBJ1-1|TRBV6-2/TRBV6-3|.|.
CASSYSGGGTEAFF
TGTGCCAGCAGTTACTCCGGGGGAGGGACTGAAGCTTTCTTT